This entry features one TCR beta chain sequence. There is no known antigen for this receptor. No base qualities exist here, and no much larger clone lies one base off it. This specimen comes from a study of blood T cell repertoires in COVID-19 (dated by TCRdb to 2018 to 2021). With respect to the entire study: Samples from collaborators originated in the United States, Italy and Spain and spanned both the acute and convalescent phases of COVID-19. The prospective study material was composed of cDNA or gDNA derived from T cells, B-cell-depleted T cells, or PBMCs. The dataset comprised deeply sampled blood TCRbeta repertoires from subjects exposed to, actively infected with, or recovered from COVID-19. A freely available public database, intended as a resource for researchers studying the immune response to SARS-CoV-2, is where the repertoires were released. The samples were drawn from the first 160 participants of the ongoing ImmuneRACE study and from roughly 1,300 subjects provided by 6 global collaborators. Nearly every sample came with metadata listing a de-identified subject ID, COVID-19 status, age in years and sex. Where available, HLA class I and class II types were taken from metadata supplied by the sample provider and were not determined by assay-based typing.

TCRbeta CDR3 regions were amplified from genomic DNA by means of the immunoSEQ Assay, a bias-controlled multiplex PCR. Per the authors' processing: The number of nucleated cells in each sample was estimated by amplification of reference gene primers within the assay. To quantify the absolute abundance of each unique TCRbeta CDR3 rearrangement, sequence reads were collapsed and filtered. For each sample, productive Simpson clonality was calculated as the square root of Simpson's diversity index over productive rearrangements. This is the immuneACCESS table as TCRdb keeps it, with only in-frame sequences that have V and J called. A part of the clones is gone; compared with another copy, unresolved V genes explain less than half, and the rest is unexplained. V, J and clone size were drawn from that table, and D and trimming were deduced from the DNA. The sample table records about 250,000 clones; 65% to 90% of these occur just once. The ten largest clones represent approximately 5.1% of the sample.

One collaborating source in Seattle enrolled patients during active infection and followed them longitudinally through the course of disease. Whole blood was collected in K2EDTA tubes by collaborating institutions according to the institutions' own protocols. Collaborator samples were shipped for TCRbeta analysis as frozen whole blood, isolated PBMCs, or DNA extracted from either sample type. General conclusions and limits of the study: How much clinical and demographic metadata was included differed by source and by participant, and the metadata was provided uncurated.

Trimming removed 2 bases from V and 7 bases from J, leaving 9 bases between the germline ends. CDR1 and CDR2, looked up from the germline V gene (reference sequence), are MNHEY and SMNVEV. From cysteine to phenylalanine, the CDR3 is 14 amino acids long. CDR3 DNA only is kept here, 42 bases in frame from base 1. This TCR was sampled from a man aged 50 or older with COVID-19, enrolled during active disease. Sequenced: peripheral blood. The V and J genes are TRBV27 and TRBJ1-6; the D segment cannot be called with confidence. The CDR3: CASSLAGWNSPLHF. Here is the DNA: TGTGCCAGCAGTTTAGCAGGTTGGAATTCACCCCTCCACTTT.